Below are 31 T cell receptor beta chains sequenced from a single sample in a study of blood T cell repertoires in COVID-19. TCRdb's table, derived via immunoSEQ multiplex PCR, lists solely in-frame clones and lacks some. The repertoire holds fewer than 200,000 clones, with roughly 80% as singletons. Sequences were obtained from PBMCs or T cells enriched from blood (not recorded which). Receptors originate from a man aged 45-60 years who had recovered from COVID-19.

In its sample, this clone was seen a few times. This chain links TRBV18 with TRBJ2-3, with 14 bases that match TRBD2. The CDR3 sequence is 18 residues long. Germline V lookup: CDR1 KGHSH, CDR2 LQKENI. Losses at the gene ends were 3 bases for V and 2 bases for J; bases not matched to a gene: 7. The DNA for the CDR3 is TGTGCCAGCTCACCGACCGGGACTAGCGGGGGCCACACAGATACGCAGTATTTT. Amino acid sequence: CASSPTGTSGGHTDTQYF.

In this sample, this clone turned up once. The CDR3 sequence: CASSLGQGGTGELFF. The CDR3 DNA sequence: TGTGCCAGCAGCTTAGGACAGGGTGGAACCGGGGAGCTGTTTTTT. J is TRBJ2-2 and V is TRBV7-3; 8 nucleotides align to TRBD1. Germline lookup yields CDR1 SGHTA and CDR2 FQGTGA. The CDR3 totals 15 residues. Unmatched junction bases numbered 4, after V lost 2 bases and J lost 5 bases.

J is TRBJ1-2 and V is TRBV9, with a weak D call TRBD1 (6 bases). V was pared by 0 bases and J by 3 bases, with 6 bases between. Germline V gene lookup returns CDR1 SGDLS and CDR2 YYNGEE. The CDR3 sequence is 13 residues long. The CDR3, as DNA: TGTGCCAGCAGCGTAGACAGGGACTATGGCTACACCTTC. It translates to CASSVDRDYGYTF. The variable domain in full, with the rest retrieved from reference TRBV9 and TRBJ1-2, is DSGVTQTPKHLITATGQRVTLRCSPRSGDLSVYWYQQSLDQGLQFLIQYYNGEERAKGNILERFSAQQFPDLHSELNLSSLELGDSALYFCASSVDRDYGYTFGSGTRLTVV.

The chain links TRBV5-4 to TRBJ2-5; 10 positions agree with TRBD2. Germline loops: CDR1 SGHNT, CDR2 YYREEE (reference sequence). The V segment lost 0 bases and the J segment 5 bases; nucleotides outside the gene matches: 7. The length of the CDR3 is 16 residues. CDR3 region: CASSLGSSGGVETQYF. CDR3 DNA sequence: TGTGCCAGCAGCTTGGGCTCGAGCGGGGGGGTCGAGACCCAGTACTTC.

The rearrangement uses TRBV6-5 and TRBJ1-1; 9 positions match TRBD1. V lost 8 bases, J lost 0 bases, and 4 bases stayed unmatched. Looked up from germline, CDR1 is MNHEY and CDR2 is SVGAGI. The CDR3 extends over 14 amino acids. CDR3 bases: TGTGCCAGCCGCCGGACAGGGGTGAACACTGAAGCTTTCTTT. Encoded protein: CASRRTGVNTEAFF.

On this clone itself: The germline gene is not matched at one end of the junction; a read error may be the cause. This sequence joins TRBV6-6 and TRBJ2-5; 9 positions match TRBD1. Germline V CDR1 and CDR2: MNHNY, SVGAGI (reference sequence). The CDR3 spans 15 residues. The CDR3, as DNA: TGTGCCAGCAGTTACTCCGGACAGGGGCAAGGGACCCAGTACTTC. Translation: CASSYSGQGQGTQYF.

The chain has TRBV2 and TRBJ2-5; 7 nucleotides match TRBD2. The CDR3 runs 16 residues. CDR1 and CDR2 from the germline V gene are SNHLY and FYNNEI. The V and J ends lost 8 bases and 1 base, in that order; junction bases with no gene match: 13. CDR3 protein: CASRTGAGVPQETQYF. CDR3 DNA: TGTGCCAGCCGAACCGGGGCGGGGGTACCCCAAGAGACCCAGTACTTC.

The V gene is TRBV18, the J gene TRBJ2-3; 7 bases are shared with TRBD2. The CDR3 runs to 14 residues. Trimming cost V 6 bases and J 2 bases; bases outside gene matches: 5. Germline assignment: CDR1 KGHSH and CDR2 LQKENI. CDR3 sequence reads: CASSHGLDTDTQYF. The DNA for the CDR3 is TGTGCCAGCTCCCACGGACTAGACACAGATACGCAGTATTTT.

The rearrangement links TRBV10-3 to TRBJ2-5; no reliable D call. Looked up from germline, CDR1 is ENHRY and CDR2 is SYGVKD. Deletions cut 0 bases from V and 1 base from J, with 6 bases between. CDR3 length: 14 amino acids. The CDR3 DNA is TGTGCCATCAGTGAGTCTGGCTTCCAAGAGACCCAGTACTTC. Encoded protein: CAISESGFQETQYF.

For the CDR3, the DNA is TGTGCCATCAGTGCGGAAGGACTTACCTACACAGATACGCAGTATTTT. Translation: CAISAEGLTYTDTQYF. The V call is TRBV10-3, the J call TRBJ2-3; maybe TRBD2 (5 bases). Trimming removed 4 bases from V and 2 bases from J, with 16 bases in between. Per germline, CDR1 ENHRY and CDR2 SYGVKD. The CDR3 sequence is 16 residues long.

CDR3 in amino acids: CASSRTGQNTGELFF. The CDR3, as DNA: TGCGCCAGCAGCCGAACGGGACAGAACACCGGGGAGCTGTTTTTT. The genes are TRBV4-1 and TRBJ2-2, with D possibly being TRBD1 (6 bases). CDR1 is MGHRA and CDR2 is YSYEKL in the germline V gene. Trimming cost V 4 bases and J 1 base, with 10 bases left between them. The CDR3 runs to 15 residues.

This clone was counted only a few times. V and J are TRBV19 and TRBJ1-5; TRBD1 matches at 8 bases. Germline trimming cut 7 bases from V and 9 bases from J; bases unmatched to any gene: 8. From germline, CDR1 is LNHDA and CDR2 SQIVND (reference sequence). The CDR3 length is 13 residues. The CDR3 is CASTSTTGGPQHF. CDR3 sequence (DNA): TGTGCCAGTACCTCTACCACAGGGGGGCCCCAGCATTTT. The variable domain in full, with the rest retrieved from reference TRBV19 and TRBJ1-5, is DGGITQSPKYLFRKEGQNVTLSCEQNLNHDAMYWYRQDPGQGLRLIYYSQIVNDFQKGDIAEGYSVSREKKESFPLTVTSAQKNPTAFYLCASTSTTGGPQHFGDGTRLSIL.

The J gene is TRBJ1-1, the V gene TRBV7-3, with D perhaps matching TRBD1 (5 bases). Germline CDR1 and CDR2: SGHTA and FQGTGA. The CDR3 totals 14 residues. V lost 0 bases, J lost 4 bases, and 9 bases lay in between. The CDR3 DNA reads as TGTGCCAGCAGCTTAACTGGCGGGGGCACTGAAGCTTTCTTT. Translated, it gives CASSLTGGGTEAFF.

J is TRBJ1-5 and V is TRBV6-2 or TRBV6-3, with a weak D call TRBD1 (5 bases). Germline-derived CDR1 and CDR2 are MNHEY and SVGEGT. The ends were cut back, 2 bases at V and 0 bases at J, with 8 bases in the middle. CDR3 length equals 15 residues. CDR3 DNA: TGTGCCAGCAGTTACACAGGATTTAGCAATCAGCCCCAGCATTTT. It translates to CASSYTGFSNQPQHF.

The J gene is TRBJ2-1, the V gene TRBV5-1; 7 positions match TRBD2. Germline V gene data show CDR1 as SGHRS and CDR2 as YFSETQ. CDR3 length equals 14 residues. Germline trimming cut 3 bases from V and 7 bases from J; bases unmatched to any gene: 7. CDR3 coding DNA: TGCGCCAGCAGCTGGGGCGGGGGAGGTAATGAGCAGTTCTTC. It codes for CASSWGGGGNEQFF.

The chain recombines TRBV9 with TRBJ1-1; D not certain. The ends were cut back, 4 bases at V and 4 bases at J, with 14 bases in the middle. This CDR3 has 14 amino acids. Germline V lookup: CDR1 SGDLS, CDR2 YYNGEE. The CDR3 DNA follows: TGTGCCAGCAGCCTTCAAAGCGGCGGCACTGAAGCTTTCTTT. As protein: CASSLQSGGTEAFF.

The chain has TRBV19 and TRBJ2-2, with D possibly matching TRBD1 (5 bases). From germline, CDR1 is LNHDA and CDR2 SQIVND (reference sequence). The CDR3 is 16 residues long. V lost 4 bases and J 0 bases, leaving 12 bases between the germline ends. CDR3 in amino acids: CASSKRQISNTGELFF. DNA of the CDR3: TGTGCCAGTAGTAAGAGACAGATATCGAACACCGGGGAGCTGTTTTTT.

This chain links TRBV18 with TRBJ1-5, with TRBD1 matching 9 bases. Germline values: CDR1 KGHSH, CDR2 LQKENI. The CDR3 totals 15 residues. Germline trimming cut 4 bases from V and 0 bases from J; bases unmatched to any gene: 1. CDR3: CASSQQGASNQPQHF. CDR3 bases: TGTGCCAGCTCACAACAGGGGGCTAGCAATCAGCCCCAGCATTTT. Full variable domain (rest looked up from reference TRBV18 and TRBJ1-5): NAGVMQNPRHLVRRRGQEARLRCSPMKGHSHVYWYRQLPEEGLKFMVYLQKENIIDESGMPKERFSAEFPKEGPSILRIQQVVRGDSAAYFCASSQQGASNQPQHFGDGTRLSIL.

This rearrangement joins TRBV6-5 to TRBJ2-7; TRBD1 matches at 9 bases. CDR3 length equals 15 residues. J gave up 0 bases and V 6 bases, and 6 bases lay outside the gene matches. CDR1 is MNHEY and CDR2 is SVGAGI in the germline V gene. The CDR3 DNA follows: TGTGCCAGCAGGGCCGGGACAGGGTTCTCCTACGAGCAGTACTTC. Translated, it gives CASRAGTGFSYEQYF.

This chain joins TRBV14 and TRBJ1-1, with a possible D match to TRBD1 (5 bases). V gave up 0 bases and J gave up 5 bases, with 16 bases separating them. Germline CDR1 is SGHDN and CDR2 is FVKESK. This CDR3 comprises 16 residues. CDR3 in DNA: TGTGCCAGCAGCCAAGATGTGAGGGGAGCGGGTACTGAAGCTTTCTTT. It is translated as CASSQDVRGAGTEAFF.

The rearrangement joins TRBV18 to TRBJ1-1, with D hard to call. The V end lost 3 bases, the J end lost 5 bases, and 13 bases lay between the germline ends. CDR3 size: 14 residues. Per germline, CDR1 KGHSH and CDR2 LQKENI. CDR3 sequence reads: CASSPRGEETEAFF. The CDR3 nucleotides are TGTGCCAGCTCACCGCGGGGAGAAGAAACTGAAGCTTTCTTT.

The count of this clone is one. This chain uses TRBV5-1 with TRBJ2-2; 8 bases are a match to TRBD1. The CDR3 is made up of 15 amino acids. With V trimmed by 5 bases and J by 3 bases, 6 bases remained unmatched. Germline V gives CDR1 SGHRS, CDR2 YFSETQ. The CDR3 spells CASSFQGADTGELFF. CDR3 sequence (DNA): TGCGCCAGCAGTTTCCAGGGGGCCGACACCGGGGAGCTGTTTTTT.

DNA for the CDR3: TGTGCCAGTAGCGCTCGTAGCGGGGGGACAACAGATACGCAGTATTTT. Translation: CASSARSGGTTDTQYF. This chain links TRBV19 with TRBJ2-3; 10 nucleotides align to TRBD2. The ends lost 6 bases at V and 3 bases at J; junction bases unmatched: 9. CDR1 is LNHDA, CDR2 SQIVND, per germline (reference sequence). The CDR3 covers 16 residues.

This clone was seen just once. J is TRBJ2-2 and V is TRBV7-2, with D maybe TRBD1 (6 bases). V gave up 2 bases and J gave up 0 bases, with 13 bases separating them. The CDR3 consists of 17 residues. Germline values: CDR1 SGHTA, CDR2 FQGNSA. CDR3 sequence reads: CASSLNSGTTNTGELFF. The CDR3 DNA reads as TGTGCCAGCAGCTTAAACTCCGGGACAACGAACACCGGGGAGCTGTTTTTT.

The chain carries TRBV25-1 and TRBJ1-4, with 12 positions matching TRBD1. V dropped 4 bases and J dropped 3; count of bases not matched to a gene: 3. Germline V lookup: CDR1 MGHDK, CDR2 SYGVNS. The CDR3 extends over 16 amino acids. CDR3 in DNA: TGTGCCAGCAGTGCGGGACAGGGGGCATCTAATGAAAAACTGTTTTTT. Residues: CASSAGQGASNEKLFF.

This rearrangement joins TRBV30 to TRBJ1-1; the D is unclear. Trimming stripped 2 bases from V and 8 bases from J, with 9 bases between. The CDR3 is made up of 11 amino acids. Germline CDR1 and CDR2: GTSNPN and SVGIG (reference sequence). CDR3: CAWSRRAEAFF. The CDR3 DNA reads TGTGCCTGGAGTCGGCGAGCGGAAGCTTTCTTT. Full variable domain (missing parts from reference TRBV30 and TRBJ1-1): SQTIHQWPATLVQPVGSPLSLECTVEGTSNPNLYWYRQAAGRGLQLLFYSVGIGQISSEVPQNLSASRPQDRQFILSSKKLLLSDSGFYLCAWSRRAEAFFGQGTRLTVV.

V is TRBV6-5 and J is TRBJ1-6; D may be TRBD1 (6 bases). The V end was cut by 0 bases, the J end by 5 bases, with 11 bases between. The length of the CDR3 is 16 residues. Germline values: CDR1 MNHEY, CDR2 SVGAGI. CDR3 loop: CASSYSKGQNNSPLHF. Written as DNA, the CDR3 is TGTGCCAGCAGTTACTCGAAAGGACAGAATAATTCACCCCTCCACTTT.

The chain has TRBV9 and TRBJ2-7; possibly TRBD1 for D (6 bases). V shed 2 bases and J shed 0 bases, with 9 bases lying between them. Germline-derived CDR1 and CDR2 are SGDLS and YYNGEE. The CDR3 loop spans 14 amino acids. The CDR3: CASSVDRSSYEQYF. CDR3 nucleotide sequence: TGTGCCAGCAGCGTCGACAGGAGCTCCTACGAGCAGTACTTC.

The CDR3 DNA reads TGTGCCAGCCGCGCCTCAGGGGGCGCGGGCACTGAAGCTTTCTTT. It translates to CASRASGGAGTEAFF. The V gene is TRBV18, the J gene TRBJ1-1; 8 positions match TRBD1. The germline V gene has CDR1 KGHSH and CDR2 LQKENI. Losses at the gene ends were 8 bases for V and 4 bases for J; bases not matched to a gene: 12. The CDR3 is made up of 15 amino acids.

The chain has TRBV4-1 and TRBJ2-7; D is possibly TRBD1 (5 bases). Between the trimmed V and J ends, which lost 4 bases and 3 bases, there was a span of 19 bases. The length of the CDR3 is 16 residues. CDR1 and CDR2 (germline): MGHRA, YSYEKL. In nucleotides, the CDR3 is TGCGCCAGCAGCCGAACAGGAACGGACGGCATCTACGAGCAGTACTTC. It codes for CASSRTGTDGIYEQYF.

CDR3 amino acids: CASSLAGTMNTGELFF. In nucleotides, the CDR3 is TGTGCCAGCAGCTTAGCGGGCACCATGAACACCGGGGAGCTGTTTTTT. This chain joins TRBV7-2 and TRBJ2-2; no clear D gene. V lost 0 bases and J lost 1, with 9 bases in between. The CDR3 length is 16 residues. Germline V gene sequence: CDR1 SGHTA, CDR2 FQGNSA. Together with reference TRBV7-2 and TRBJ2-2, the CDR3 gives the full variable domain: GAGVSQSPSNKVTEKGKDVELRCDPISGHTALYWYRQSLGQGLEFLIYFQGNSAPDKSGLPSDRFSAERTGGSVSTLTIQRTQQEDSAVYLCASSLAGTMNTGELFFGEGSRLTVL.